Listed here are 7 T cell receptor beta chains from one sample, sequenced in a study of T cell changes during pregnancy in multiple sclerosis. Clones were read by immunoSEQ multiplex PCR, and TCRdb kept only the in-frame ones, dropping some. Of tens of thousands of clones detected, approximately 89% appear once; the ten largest clones hold about 5.2%. The sample consisted of peripheral blood, taken in the first trimester of pregnancy. All receptors come from a female donor in good health, enrolled as a control in a pregnancy study.

The V call is TRBV7-8, the J call TRBJ2-2; 9 nucleotides match TRBD2. Germline loops: CDR1 SGHVS, CDR2 FQNEAQ. J was trimmed by 5 bases and V by 4 bases; bases with no gene match: 8. The CDR3 covers 16 residues. The CDR3 DNA sequence: TGTGCCAGCAGCTATTTAGCGGGAGTCGGAACCGGGGAGCTGTTTTTT. Protein: CASSYLAGVGTGELFF.

The chain combines TRBV5-1 with TRBJ1-1; no reliable D call. This CDR3 is 16 amino acids long. Germline V gene data show CDR1 as SGHRS and CDR2 as YFSETQ. The germline V and J ends were trimmed by 0 bases and 0 bases, with 12 bases remaining between them. CDR3 region: CASSLGLTLLNTEAFF. CDR3 sequence (DNA): TGCGCCAGCAGCTTGGGATTGACACTTTTGAACACTGAAGCTTTCTTT.

This clone was seen once. The rearrangement links TRBV4-1 to TRBJ1-2, with D maybe TRBD1 (6 bases). Trimming pared 2 bases from V and 3 bases from J, leaving 16 bases between. Germline CDR1 is MGHRA and CDR2 is YSYEKL. The CDR3 totals 16 residues. CDR3 in amino acids: CASSQPTTGRDYGYTF. In DNA form, the CDR3 reads TGCGCCAGCAGCCAACCTACTACAGGGAGGGACTATGGCTACACCTTC.

This chain joins TRBV4-2 and TRBJ1-4, with 7 bases aligning to TRBD1. Germline trimming cut 4 bases from V and 5 bases from J; bases unmatched to any gene: 4. The CDR3 sequence is 14 residues long. Germline loops: CDR1 LGHNA, CDR2 YNFKEQ. The CDR3 bases are TGTGCCAGCAGCCCCGAGACAGGGAATGAAAAACTGTTTTTT. This encodes CASSPETGNEKLFF.

The table lists this clone with a few counts. This chain joins TRBV11-2 and TRBJ1-5; TRBD1 matches 8 bases. The CDR3 is 16 amino acids. V lost 1 base, J lost 5 bases, and 7 bases stayed unmatched. The V gene's germline CDR1 is SGHAT and CDR2 FQNNGV. The CDR3 bases are TGTGCCAGCAGCTTAGGGGGGGGCAGGGGGCATCAGCCCCAGCATTTT. It encodes CASSLGGGRGHQPQHF. The full variable domain, completed using reference TRBV11-2 and TRBJ1-5, is EAGVAQSPRYKIIEKRQSVAFWCNPISGHATLYWYQQILGQGPKLLIQFQNNGVVDDSQLPKDRFSAERLKGVDSTLKIQPAKLEDSAVYLCASSLGGGRGHQPQHFGDGTRLSIL.

CDR3 bases: TGTGCCAGCAGTTTCGCGGGATATGGGACTGAAGCTTTCTTT. It specifies CASSFAGYGTEAFF. The V call is TRBV27, the J call TRBJ1-1; D not resolved. This CDR3 region has 14 residues. Germline values: CDR1 MNHEY, CDR2 SMNVEV (reference sequence). V was cut by 3 bases and J by 5 bases, with 13 bases left in between.

V usage is TRBV7-3 and J usage is TRBJ2-3; TRBD1 matches 7 bases. V trimming: 1 base; J trimming: 3 bases; junction bases outside the gene matches: 7. The germline gives CDR1 SGHTA, CDR2 FQGTGA. The CDR3 runs to 16 residues. CDR3 protein: CASSLIGGQQTDTQYF. CDR3 nucleotides: TGTGCCAGCAGCTTAATAGGGGGACAGCAAACAGATACGCAGTATTTT.